The 27 T cell receptor beta chains given below trace back to one sample, sequenced in a study of CD8+ T cells in alopecia areata. Reverse transcription of extracted RNA yielded cDNA, which provided the sequencing template. Here immunoSEQ multiplex PCR was the method, and the copy in TCRdb shows in-frame clones only, minus some. The table records around 250,000 clones, under 70% of them present only once. This specimen consisted of CD4+ T cells sorted from blood, obtained at week 0. All receptors come from a human donor with alopecia areata.

CDR3 DNA: TGTGCCAGCAGCTCCACGACTAGCCTTGAGACCCAGTACTTC. Translated: CASSSTTSLETQYF. This chain connects TRBV5-6 to TRBJ2-5; 7 bases align to TRBD2. Germline V gives CDR1 SGHDT, CDR2 YYEEEE. CDR3 size: 14 residues. V shed 3 bases and J 5 bases; nucleotides not matched to a gene: 7.

V and J are TRBV11-2 and TRBJ2-7; D not certain. This CDR3 contains 12 residues. CDR1 and CDR2 from the germline V gene are SGHAT and FQNNGV. V gave up 1 base and J gave up 4 bases, with 5 bases separating them. The CDR3 reads CASSLAQYEQYF. The CDR3 nucleotides are TGTGCCAGCAGCTTAGCTCAATACGAGCAGTACTTC.

This clone was seen once. This chain links TRBV2 with TRBJ1-6, with 8 bases aligning to TRBD1. Looked up from germline, CDR1 is SNHLY and CDR2 is FYNNEI. The CDR3 is 16 amino acids. V lost 10 bases to trimming and J lost 7 bases; unmatched junction nucleotides: 15. The CDR3 nucleotides are TGTGCCACACTACCAGGGGGCGCGACGGAGAATTCACCCCTCCACTTT. Protein: CATLPGGATENSPLHF.

The chain is built from TRBV9 and TRBJ2-7; D might be TRBD1 or TRBD2, each matching 6 bases. This CDR3 contains 12 residues. Germline loops: CDR1 SGDLS, CDR2 YYNGEE. V was cut by 6 bases and J by 3 bases, with 10 bases left in between. The CDR3 DNA reads TGTGCCAGCACCGAGGGGGGCTACGAGCAGTACTTC. Amino acids: CASTEGGYEQYF.

The V gene is TRBV27, the J gene TRBJ1-2, with unresolved D. Per the germline V gene, CDR1 is MNHEY and CDR2 is SMNVEV (reference sequence). This CDR3 is built from 15 residues. V was trimmed by 0 bases and J by 5 bases, leaving 13 bases between them. Here the CDR3 reads CASSLSRLPHYGYTF. For the CDR3, the DNA is TGTGCCAGCAGTTTATCGAGGTTGCCTCATTATGGCTACACCTTC.

The chain recombines TRBV15 with TRBJ2-5; D gene ambiguous. Per the germline V gene, CDR1 is LNHNV and CDR2 is YYDKDF (reference sequence). V was shortened by 0 bases and J by 5 bases, with 10 bases between the two germline ends. CDR3 size: 14 residues. CDR3 protein: CATSRDGSWETQYF. The DNA of the CDR3 is TGTGCCACCAGCAGAGACGGTAGCTGGGAGACCCAGTACTTC. Based on the CDR3 plus reference TRBV15 and TRBJ2-5, the full variable domain is DAMVIQNPRYQVTQFGKPVTLSCSQTLNHNVMYWYQQKSSQAPKLLFHYYDKDFNNEADTPDNFQSRRPNTSFCFLDIRSPGLGDTAMYLCATSRDGSWETQYFGPGTRLLVL.

V usage is TRBV30 and J usage is TRBJ1-2; D perhaps matches TRBD1 (6 bases). The germline gives CDR1 GTSNPN, CDR2 SVGIG (reference sequence). The CDR3 totals 12 residues. V shed 4 bases and J shed 6 bases, with 12 bases lying between them. DNA of the CDR3: TGTGCCTGGAACAGGGACTTGAATGGCTACACCTTC. Protein: CAWNRDLNGYTF.

This clone was counted only a few times. This rearrangement joins TRBV29-1 to TRBJ2-2; 7 nucleotides agree with TRBD1. The CDR3 is 15 residues long. Germline CDR1 is SQVTM and CDR2 is ANQGSEA. V trimming: 6 bases; J trimming: 6 bases; junction bases outside the gene matches: 13. The DNA of the CDR3 is TGCAGCGTGAGAGAGGGGGCTCCTGTCGCCGGGGAGCTGTTTTTT. Translating it yields CSVREGAPVAGELFF.

V is TRBV7-8 and J is TRBJ2-1, with 15 bases identical to TRBD2. The V gene's germline CDR1 is SGHVS and CDR2 FQNEAQ. The CDR3 loop spans 17 amino acids. The J segment lost 7 bases and the V segment lost 5 bases, leaving 9 bases of the junction unmatched. In DNA form, the CDR3 reads TGTGCCAGCAGCAAGGGACTAGCGGGGGGTCCTCGGAATGAGCAGTTCTTC. The encoded protein is CASSKGLAGGPRNEQFF.

This chain joins TRBV30 and TRBJ2-5; TRBD2 matches at 11 bases. This CDR3 contains 15 residues. The germline V gene encodes CDR1 GTSNPN and CDR2 SVGIG (reference sequence). Trimming took 3 bases from V and 2 from J; bases not matched to a gene: 5. The CDR3 here is CAWSRRLAGQETQYF. The CDR3 DNA follows: TGTGCCTGGAGCCGACGACTAGCGGGACAAGAGACCCAGTACTTC.

The chain couples TRBV29-1 to TRBJ2-3, with D hard to call. This CDR3 contains 11 residues. V lost 6 bases, J lost 2 bases, and 6 bases lay in between. The germline gives CDR1 SQVTM, CDR2 ANQGSEA. Written as DNA, the CDR3 is TGCAGCGTGACCGTCACAGATACGCAGTATTTT. The encoded protein is CSVTVTDTQYF.

This clone occurred many times. The chain is built from TRBV18 and TRBJ2-5; D uncertain. V shed 3 bases and J shed 4 bases, with 6 bases lying between them. Germline lookup yields CDR1 KGHSH and CDR2 LQKENI. The CDR3 runs to 12 residues. As DNA, the CDR3 is TGTGCCAGCTCACCCCTCCCAGAGACCCAGTACTTC. This encodes CASSPLPETQYF.

The chain couples TRBV7-2 to TRBJ2-7; D is ambiguous. The ends were cut back, 0 bases at V and 1 base at J, with 7 bases in the middle. The CDR3 extends over 14 amino acids. CDR1 is SGHTA, CDR2 FQGNSA, per germline. CDR3 sequence: CASSLASVSYEQYF. CDR3 DNA sequence: TGTGCCAGCAGCTTAGCCTCAGTGTCCTACGAGCAGTACTTC.

The chain combines TRBV6-6 with TRBJ1-1; D not resolved. Germline CDR1 is MNHNY and CDR2 is SVGAGI (reference sequence). This CDR3 comprises 12 residues. Trimming stripped 6 bases from V and 1 base from J, with 6 bases between. CDR3 in amino acids: CASRVENTEAFF. The CDR3 bases are TGTGCCAGCAGGGTGGAGAACACTGAAGCTTTCTTT.

This rearrangement joins TRBV15 to TRBJ1-2; D remains unclear. V was trimmed by 1 base and J by 6 bases, leaving 6 bases between them. The germline V gene has CDR1 LNHNV and CDR2 YYDKDF (reference sequence). This CDR3 spans 12 amino acids. CDR3: CATSRVRDGYTF. Written as DNA, the CDR3 is TGTGCCACCAGCAGAGTCCGGGATGGCTACACCTTC.

The V and J genes are TRBV7-9 and TRBJ1-2; tentative D call: TRBD1 (5 bases). Trimming left V 5 bases short and J 3 bases short, with 16 bases between. The CDR3 contains 15 residues. Germline V gene sequence: CDR1 SEHNR, CDR2 FQNEAQ (reference sequence). The CDR3 DNA follows: TGTGCCAGCAGCCCCCCGCCCCAGGGTGACTATGGCTACACCTTC. It is translated as CASSPPPQGDYGYTF. Based on the CDR3 plus reference TRBV7-9 and TRBJ1-2, the full variable domain is DTGVSQNPRHKITKRGQNVTFRCDPISEHNRLYWYRQTLGQGPEFLTYFQNEAQLEKSRLLSDRFSAERPKGSFSTLEIQRTEQGDSAMYLCASSPPPQGDYGYTFGSGTRLTVV.

V gene TRBV14 combines with J gene TRBJ1-2, with TRBD1 as a possible D gene (5 bases). This CDR3 spans 15 amino acids. Per germline, CDR1 SGHDN and CDR2 FVKESK. Trimming removed 1 base at V and 4 bases at J, with 13 bases between. This CDR3 reads CASSQVVSGGYGYTF. The CDR3 DNA follows: TGTGCCAGCAGCCAAGTCGTATCCGGGGGCTATGGCTACACCTTC.

V and J are TRBV9 and TRBJ2-1; 9 positions agree with TRBD2. With 3 bases clipped from V and 7 bases from J, the junction kept 14 bases outside the gene matches. CDR3 length: 17 residues. Germline CDR1 and CDR2: SGDLS and YYNGEE. The CDR3 loop is CASSAIVSAGGINEQFF. The CDR3 bases are TGTGCCAGCAGCGCCATTGTATCGGCGGGGGGGATAAATGAGCAGTTCTTC.

This chain connects TRBV5-1 to TRBJ1-2; 8 bases are a match to TRBD1. J was trimmed by 6 bases and V by 5 bases; bases with no gene match: 6. Germline V lookup: CDR1 SGHRS, CDR2 YFSETQ. The CDR3 length is 13 residues. The CDR3 coding sequence is TGCGCCAGCAGGGCAGGGGGCGAGAATGGCTACACCTTC. It yields the protein CASRAGGENGYTF.

This clone was seen a single time. The V gene is TRBV29-1, the J gene TRBJ2-7; D may be TRBD2 (5 bases). Germline CDR1 reads SQVTM; CDR2 reads ANQGSEA. Trimming removed 4 bases at V and 2 bases at J, with 9 bases between. The CDR3 totals 12 residues. The CDR3 protein is CSVVEGPYEQYF. The CDR3 DNA is TGCAGCGTTGTAGAGGGCCCCTACGAGCAGTACTTC.

The chain is built from TRBV25-1 and TRBJ2-3, with no clear D. CDR3 length: 13 amino acids. V was cut by 4 bases and J by 2 bases, with 7 bases left in between. CDR1 is MGHDK, CDR2 SYGVNS, per germline. The CDR3, as DNA: TGTGCCAGCAGTGCAGATTACACAGATACGCAGTATTTT. It translates to CASSADYTDTQYF.

The gene calls are TRBV9 and TRBJ1-2; D might be TRBD1 (6 bases). V lost 4 bases to trimming and J lost 12 bases, with 16 bases between them. Germline-derived CDR1 and CDR2 are SGDLS and YYNGEE. The CDR3 extends over 12 amino acids. The CDR3 here is CASSLDRPLHTF. The CDR3 DNA reads as TGTGCCAGCAGCCTAGACAGGCCCCTCCACACCTTC.

The chain carries TRBV18 and TRBJ2-1; D unclear. The CDR3 spans 11 residues. Germline lookup yields CDR1 KGHSH and CDR2 LQKENI. With 3 bases removed from V and 15 bases from J, the gap between germline ends came to 12 bases. The CDR3 bases are TGTGCCAGCTCACCGAACAGTTTTCCGTTCTTC. Protein sequence: CASSPNSFPFF.

The V call is TRBV19, the J call TRBJ2-1, with 14 bases fitting TRBD2. V was pared by 10 bases and J by 1 base, with 12 bases of the junction left unmatched. From germline, CDR1 is LNHDA and CDR2 SQIVND (reference sequence). The CDR3 is made up of 18 amino acids. The DNA for the CDR3 is TGTGCCACCCGGACTAGCGGGGGGCCCGTCGGGTCCTACAATGAGCAGTTCTTC. Amino acids: CATRTSGGPVGSYNEQFF.

V is TRBV29-1 and J is TRBJ2-3; TRBD2 agrees at 13 bases. This CDR3 contains 15 residues. J gave up 5 bases and V 7 bases, and 9 bases lay outside the gene matches. CDR1 SQVTM and CDR2 ANQGSEA come from the germline V gene. CDR3 residues: CSGSGTSGAGDTQYF. As DNA, the CDR3 is TGCAGCGGGTCAGGGACTAGCGGGGCGGGAGATACGCAGTATTTT.

This clone has only a few counts. The chain couples TRBV15 to TRBJ2-1; TRBD2 aligns across 7 bases. With 2 bases clipped from V and 0 bases from J, the junction kept 4 bases outside the gene matches. Germline V lookup: CDR1 LNHNV, CDR2 YYDKDF (reference sequence). This CDR3 has 16 residues. As DNA, the CDR3 is TGTGCCACCAGCAGATTAGCGGGTCGCTCCTACAATGAGCAGTTCTTC. Translated: CATSRLAGRSYNEQFF.

V gene TRBV19 combines with J gene TRBJ1-5; weak D call: TRBD1 (6 bases). CDR1 LNHDA and CDR2 SQIVND come from the germline V gene (reference sequence). V was clipped by 5 bases and J by 5 bases, with 16 bases between them. The CDR3 sequence is 15 residues long. CDR3 sequence (DNA): TGTGCCAGTAGTCTGGCCGGGACAAAGGATCAGCCCCAGCATTTT. It specifies CASSLAGTKDQPQHF.